Each of the 17 T cell receptor beta chains below was sequenced from the same sample in a study of cytomegalovirus exposure and HLA in healthy donors. Researchers ran the PCR with 60 Vbeta and 13 Jbeta primers. Clones were read by immunoSEQ multiplex PCR, and TCRdb kept only the in-frame ones, dropping some. The sample records around 100,000 clones, roughly 70% being singletons. Sequenced material: PBMCs. The receptors were gathered from a man in his fifties or sixties in good health and CMV-seronegative.

The V call is TRBV10-2, the J call TRBJ2-5; D not certain. The closer fit of TRBJ2-7 to the DNA end suggests the J call may be wrong. The germline gives CDR1 WSHSY, CDR2 SAAADI. The CDR3 loop spans 15 amino acids. Here the CDR3 DNA reads TGCGCCAGCAGTGAGTACCGGGTCAGAACCTACGAGCAGTACTTC. Protein: CASSEYRVRTYEQYF.

The chain uses TRBV30 and TRBJ2-3; 8 bases align to TRBD1. This CDR3 is built from 19 residues. CDR1 and CDR2 from the germline V gene are GTSNPN and SVGIG (reference sequence). V shed 5 bases, J shed 2 bases, and the junction held 21 bases outside the gene matches. The CDR3 DNA is TGTGCCTGGCTACCGGGACAGGCCCCGGGCAAAAGGTTCACAGATACGCAGTATTTT. Protein product: CAWLPGQAPGKRFTDTQYF.

This chain connects TRBV28 to TRBJ2-1; TRBD2 matches at 10 bases. The CDR3 sequence is 15 residues long. V was pared by 6 bases and J by 6 bases, with 8 bases of the junction left unmatched. CDR1 and CDR2 from the germline V gene are MDHEN and SYDVKM. For the CDR3, the DNA is TGTGCCAGCAGGACCGGGACTAGCGCGGGCAATGAGCAGTTCTTC. Protein sequence: CASRTGTSAGNEQFF.

The genes are TRBV12-2 and TRBJ1-1. TRBV12-2 is an annotated pseudogene. The CDR3 runs to 14 residues. In DNA, the CDR3 is TGTGCAAGTCGCAGATCGGAGAGGCAAGCTGAAGCTTTCTTT. Protein sequence: CASRRSERQAEAFF.

This clone appeared once. The chain carries TRBV19 and TRBJ2-2, with D perhaps matching TRBD2 (6 bases). Germline lookup yields CDR1 LNHDA and CDR2 SQIVND (reference sequence). The V gene lost 3 bases and the J gene lost 0 bases, with 11 bases spanning the gap. The CDR3 has 16 residues. The CDR3 nucleotides read TGTGCCAGTAGTATCGCGGGACTTCCGAACACCGGGGAGCTGTTTTTT. It codes for CASSIAGLPNTGELFF. Based on the CDR3 plus reference TRBV19 and TRBJ2-2, the full variable domain is DGGITQSPKYLFRKEGQNVTLSCEQNLNHDAMYWYRQDPGQGLRLIYYSQIVNDFQKGDIAEGYSVSREKKESFPLTVTSAQKNPTAFYLCASSIAGLPNTGELFFGEGSRLTVL.

The V call is TRBV5-1, the J call TRBJ1-1; TRBD1 might be the D (6 bases). The V and J ends lost 1 base and 1 base respectively, with 11 bases between them. The CDR3 runs to 15 residues. CDR1 and CDR2 from the germline V gene are SGHRS and YFSETQ. For the CDR3, the DNA is TGCGCCAGCAGCTTGACAGGGACCCCGAACACTGAAGCTTTCTTT. Translated: CASSLTGTPNTEAFF.

This clone was found once. The chain uses TRBV7-6 and TRBJ2-5, with 7 bases identical to TRBD1. Germline trimming cut 5 bases from V and 1 base from J; bases unmatched to any gene: 10. This CDR3 comprises 16 residues. CDR1 is SGHVS and CDR2 is FNYEAQ in the germline V gene. The DNA for the CDR3 is TGTGCCAGCAGCCCAACCCAGGGACAGTTCCAAGAGACCCAGTACTTC. Its translation is CASSPTQGQFQETQYF. The full variable domain, with the rest looked up from reference TRBV7-6 and TRBJ2-5, is GAGVSQSPRYKVTKRGQDVALRCDPISGHVSLYWYRQALGQGPEFLTYFNYEAQQDKSGLPNDRFSAERPEGSISTLTIQRTEQRDSAMYRCASSPTQGQFQETQYFGPGTRLLVL.

This rearrangement joins TRBV5-1 to TRBJ1-4, with 7 bases that match TRBD1. The ends lost 7 bases at V and 7 bases at J; junction bases unmatched: 13. There are 15 residues in the CDR3. CDR1 and CDR2 from the germline V gene are SGHRS and YFSETQ. The CDR3 here is CASSTGWISGEKLFF. Written as DNA, the CDR3 is TGCGCCAGCTCGACAGGGTGGATCTCGGGTGAAAAACTGTTTTTT.

V is TRBV4-3 and J is TRBJ1-2, with TRBD1 identical over 7 bases. The CDR3 spans 13 residues. The V gene's germline CDR1 is LGHNA and CDR2 YSLEER. Unmatched junction bases numbered 4, after V lost 1 base and J lost 8 bases. The DNA for the CDR3 is TGCGCCAGCAGCCAAGTTCAGGGGGGAGGCTACACCTTC. This sequence encodes CASSQVQGGGYTF.

This clone showed up just a few times. The chain is built from TRBV7-2 and TRBJ1-2; tentative D call: TRBD1 (6 bases). Germline V gene lookup returns CDR1 SGHTA and CDR2 FQGNSA. V lost 5 bases and J lost 8, with 27 bases in between. The length of the CDR3 is 17 residues. The CDR3 DNA is TGTGCCAGCAGCCTAGGGGGAGGGACTTTTTCTAGCGGGGGCTACACCTTC. It is translated as CASSLGGGTFSSGGYTF.

A single count supports this clone. V and J are TRBV2 and TRBJ1-6, with D possibly matching TRBD1 (6 bases). V lost 3 bases and J lost 2, with 11 bases in between. Germline CDR1 is SNHLY and CDR2 is FYNNEI. The CDR3 runs to 16 residues. CDR3 sequence reads: CASSDLGGPYNSPLHF. CDR3 nucleotide sequence: TGTGCCAGCAGTGATCTTGGGGGCCCCTATAATTCACCCCTCCACTTT. The full variable domain, with the rest looked up from reference TRBV2 and TRBJ1-6, is EPEVTQTPSHQVTQMGQEVILRCVPISNHLYFYWYRQILGQKVEFLVSFYNNEISEKSEIFDDQFSVERPDGSNFTLKIRSTKLEDSAMYFCASSDLGGPYNSPLHFGNGTRLTVT.

The genes are TRBV2 and TRBJ2-7, with 7 bases lining up with TRBD1. The germline V gene encodes CDR1 SNHLY and CDR2 FYNNEI. The CDR3 length is 14 residues. Germline trimming cut 4 bases from V and 2 bases from J; bases unmatched to any gene: 5. This CDR3 reads CASSAWTGTYEQYF. CDR3 coding DNA: TGTGCCAGCAGTGCCTGGACAGGCACCTACGAGCAGTACTTC.

The chain carries TRBV28 and TRBJ2-7; D is possibly TRBD2 (5 bases). This CDR3 contains 15 residues. Trimming left V 4 bases short and J 0 bases short, with 13 bases between. Germline CDR1 is MDHEN and CDR2 is SYDVKM. CDR3 DNA sequence: TGTGCCAGCAGTTCTCCGGGGTATTCCTCCTACGAGCAGTACTTC. Translating it yields CASSSPGYSSYEQYF.

V usage is TRBV5-6 and J usage is TRBJ2-3; 12 nucleotides align to TRBD2. This CDR3 comprises 16 residues. Trimming cost V 4 bases and J 3 bases; bases outside gene matches: 6. Germline V gene lookup returns CDR1 SGHDT and CDR2 YYEEEE. CDR3 region: CASSRALAGGTDTQYF. CDR3 coding DNA: TGTGCCAGCAGCCGGGCCCTAGCGGGAGGGACAGATACGCAGTATTTT. Supplemented by reference TRBV5-6 and TRBJ2-3, the full variable domain reads DAGVTQSPTHLIKTRGQQVTLRCSPKSGHDTVSWYQQALGQGPQFIFQYYEEEERQRGNFPDRFSGHQFPNYSSELNVNALLLGDSALYLCASSRALAGGTDTQYFGPGTRLTVL.

V is TRBV2 and J is TRBJ2-5; D is possibly TRBD2 (7 bases). The CDR3 runs to 18 residues. Germline V gene data show CDR1 as SNHLY and CDR2 as FYNNEI. The V and J ends lost 1 base and 4 bases respectively, with 22 bases between them. This CDR3 is CASSEGWGASGGRETQYF. The CDR3 coding sequence is TGTGCCAGCAGTGAAGGGTGGGGGGCTAGCGGCGGTCGAGAGACCCAGTACTTC.

This clone was seen just once. The chain couples TRBV23-1 to TRBJ2-1; D not certain. TRBV23-1 is classed as an ORF, of uncertain function. Trimming left V 3 bases short and J 2 bases short, with 14 bases between. The CDR3 extends over 16 amino acids. Here the CDR3 reads CASSHPMTLAYNEQFF. CDR3 nucleotide sequence: TGCGCCAGCAGTCACCCTATGACATTGGCCTACAATGAGCAGTTCTTC.

This clone was seen only a few times. The chain is built from TRBV7-9 and TRBJ2-1; D possibly corresponds to TRBD1 (7 bases). Trimming pared 11 bases from V and 8 bases from J, leaving 13 bases between. The CDR3 is made up of 11 amino acids. Germline CDR1 and CDR2: SEHNR and FQNEAQ (reference sequence). CDR3 in amino acids: CASQGGYEQFF. CDR3 nucleotide sequence: TGTGCCTCTCAGGGGGGTTATGAGCAGTTCTTC.